This is a list of T cell receptor beta chains from one sample in a study of control samples from healthy donors and cancer patients. The protocol was immunoSEQ multiplex PCR, while the TCRdb copy is restricted to in-frame clones and leaves out a portion. The profile shows roughly 370,000 clones, 90% of them singletons. Sequencing was performed on PBMCs. Every receptor here comes from a man aged 40-50 years with head and neck cancer. The CDR3 runs from the conserved cysteine through the conserved F or W. The D gene is left open where the match is weak. Clone sizes are given selectively: once, few, many, or a class where the clone is expanded.

>TRBJ1-6|NA|TRBV28|NA
CASISGQTNSPLHF
TGTGCCAGCATCTCAGGACAGACGAATTCACCCCTCCACTTT
>TRBJ2-7|NA|TRBV6-5|TRBD1
CASSYSGQYEQYF
TGTGCCAGCAGTTACTCGGGACAGTACGAGCAGTACTTC
>TRBJ2-3|NA|TRBV4-1|NA
CASSQDAGRTSTDTQYF
TGCGCCAGCAGCCAAGATGCGGGACGGACTAGCACAGATACGCAGTATTTT
>TRBJ1-6|NA|TRBV27|TRBD1
CASSLFDRAGSPLHF
TGTGCCAGCAGTTTATTCGACAGGGCAGGTTCACCCCTCCACTTT
>TRBJ2-7|NA|TRBV5-1|NA
CASSLAQGIDEQYF
TGCGCCAGCAGCTTGGCGCAGGGAATCGACGAGCAGTACTTC
>TRBJ2-2|NA|TRBV11-3|NA
CASTPRPNTGELFF
TGTGCCAGCACTCCTAGGCCGAACACCGGGGAGCTGTTTTTT
>TRBJ1-2|NA|TRBV5-1|NA
CASSLEDLYGYTF
TGCGCCAGCAGCTTGGAGGACCTCTATGGCTACACCTTC
>TRBJ1-2|NA|TRBV30|NA
CAWTPGSDGYTF
TGTGCCTGGACTCCAGGGTCCGATGGCTACACCTTC
>TRBJ1-3|once|TRBV10-3|NA
CAISSGNTIYF
TGTGCCATCAGCTCTGGAAACACCATATATTTT
>TRBJ2-5|NA|TRBV11-3|NA
CASSHRGTLGETQYF
TGTGCCAGCAGCCACCGAGGGACATTGGGGGAGACCCAGTACTTC
>TRBJ2-6|once|TRBV7-9|NA
CASSPNGVGANVLTF
TGTGCCAGCAGCCCTAATGGGGTTGGGGCCAACGTCCTGACTTTC
>TRBJ2-1|NA|TRBV12-3/TRBV12-4|TRBD2
CASSLAGWEQFF
TGTGCCAGCAGTCTAGCGGGATGGGAGCAGTTCTTC
>TRBJ2-2|NA|TRBV7-2|NA
CASSLGRGSPGELFF
TGTGCCAGCAGCTTAGGACGGGGGTCCCCCGGGGAGCTGTTTTTT
>TRBJ1-4|once|TRBV15|TRBD1
CATSIQGGGCEKLFF
TGTGCCACCAGCATTCAGGGGGGGGGCTGCGAAAAACTGTTTTTT
>TRBJ1-4|NA|TRBV28|NA
CASSTPGGAQKLFF
TGTGCCAGCAGCACACCGGGGGGGGCGCAAAAACTGTTTTTT
>TRBJ2-4|NA|TRBV5-6|TRBD1
CASSLGQGASKNIQYF
TGTGCCAGCAGCTTGGGACAGGGGGCCTCCAAAAACATTCAGTACTTC
>TRBJ2-1|NA|TRBV13|TRBD1
CASSLRGTGNNEQFF
TGTGCCAGCAGCTTACGGGGGACAGGGAACAATGAGCAGTTCTTC
>TRBJ2-7|NA|TRBV19|NA
CASSIDLSSYEQYF
TGTGCCAGTAGTATCGACTTAAGCTCCTACGAGCAGTACTTC
>TRBJ2-7|NA|TRBV3-1/TRBV3-2|NA
CASSQDGQKQYF
TGTGCCAGCAGCCAAGACGGACAGAAGCAGTACTTC
>TRBJ2-2|few|TRBV7-3|TRBD2
CASSLRAGKNTGELFF
TGTGCCAGCAGCTTACGAGCGGGGAAGAACACCGGGGAGCTGTTTTTT
>TRBJ1-1|once|TRBV11-2|TRBD1
CASSLDRQGNTEAFF
TGTGCCAGCAGCTTAGATAGACAGGGGAACACTGAAGCTTTCTTT
>TRBJ1-4|once|TRBV28|NA
CASSLPQGDEKLFF
TGTGCCAGCAGTTTACCCCAGGGTGATGAAAAACTGTTTTTT
>TRBJ1-1|NA|TRBV10-3|NA
CAISDPGRMNEAFF
TGTGCCATCAGTGACCCCGGACGGATGAATGAAGCTTTCTTT
>TRBJ2-5|once|TRBV28|TRBD1
CASSDPGTGIRETQYF
TGTGCCAGCAGTGACCCCGGGACAGGGATTAGGGAGACCCAGTACTTC
>TRBJ2-7|NA|TRBV2|NA
CASSPGPELYEQYF
TGTGCCAGCAGCCCGGGTCCTGAGCTCTACGAGCAGTACTTC
>TRBJ2-1|NA|TRBV9|NA
CASSMTPTGSEFF
TGTGCCAGCAGCATGACACCTACAGGAAGCGAGTTCTTC
>TRBJ1-2|once|TRBV3-1/TRBV3-2|NA
CASSQVLRGSGYTF
TGTGCCAGCAGCCAAGTACTTCGCGGCTCTGGCTACACCTTC
>TRBJ2-1|NA|TRBV11-2|TRBD2
CASSLTGGRGYNEQFF
TGTGCCAGCAGCTTAACGGGCGGGAGGGGATACAATGAGCAGTTCTTC